The source of this TCR beta chain is a study of cytomegalovirus exposure and HLA in healthy donors. Study-level information: Assignment to the Caucasian-associated ancestry cluster applied to 81% of the approximately 400 genotyped donors.

In the PCR, 60 Vbeta and 13 Jbeta primers were used. Assay: immunoSEQ multiplex PCR; the TCRdb copy retains only in-frame clones and omits some. This sample carries some 200,000 clones, 75% to 85% of them seen once, and the ten largest clones take under 0.8%. Broader study findings: Most subjects' HLA-A and HLA-B alleles were reportedly predicted from TCR beta sequences. The listing of roughly 160 TCR beta chains classed them as cytomegalovirus-associated.

Per germline, CDR1 SEHNR and CDR2 FQNEAQ (reference sequence). The CDR3 is made up of 16 amino acids. V shed 6 bases, J shed 7 bases, and the junction held 10 bases outside the gene matches. Turning to this clone: As yet, its antigen is unknown.

This TCR derives from a boy younger than 18 in good health and CMV-seronegative. The genes are TRBV7-9 and TRBJ2-2; TRBD1 matches at 11 bases. Sequenced sample: PBMCs. CDR3 DNA: TGTGCCAGCAGAGCCGGGACAGGGGGTAGAGTCGGGGAGCTGTTTTTT. It codes for CASRAGTGGRVGELFF. The full variable domain, its missing parts supplied by reference TRBV7-9 and TRBJ2-2, is DTGVSQNPRHKITKRGQNVTFRCDPISEHNRLYWYRQTLGQGPEFLTYFQNEAQLEKSRLLSDRFSAERPKGSFSTLEIQRTEQGDSAMYLCASRAGTGGRVGELFFGEGSRLTVL.